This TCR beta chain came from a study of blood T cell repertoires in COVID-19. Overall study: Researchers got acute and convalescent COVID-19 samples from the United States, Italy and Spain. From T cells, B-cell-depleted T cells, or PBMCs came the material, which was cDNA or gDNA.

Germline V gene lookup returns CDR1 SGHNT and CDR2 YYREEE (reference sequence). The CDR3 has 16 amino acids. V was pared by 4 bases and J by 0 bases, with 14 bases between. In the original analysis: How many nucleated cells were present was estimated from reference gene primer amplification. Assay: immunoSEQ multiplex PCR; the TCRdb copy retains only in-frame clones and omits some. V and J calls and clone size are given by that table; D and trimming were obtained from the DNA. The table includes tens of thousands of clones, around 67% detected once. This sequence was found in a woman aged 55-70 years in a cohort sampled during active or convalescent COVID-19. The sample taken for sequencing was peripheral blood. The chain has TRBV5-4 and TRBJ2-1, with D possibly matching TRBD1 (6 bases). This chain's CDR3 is CASSPGQSSSYNEQFF. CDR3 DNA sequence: TGTGCCAGCAGCCCCGGACAGTCGAGCTCCTACAATGAGCAGTTCTTC.